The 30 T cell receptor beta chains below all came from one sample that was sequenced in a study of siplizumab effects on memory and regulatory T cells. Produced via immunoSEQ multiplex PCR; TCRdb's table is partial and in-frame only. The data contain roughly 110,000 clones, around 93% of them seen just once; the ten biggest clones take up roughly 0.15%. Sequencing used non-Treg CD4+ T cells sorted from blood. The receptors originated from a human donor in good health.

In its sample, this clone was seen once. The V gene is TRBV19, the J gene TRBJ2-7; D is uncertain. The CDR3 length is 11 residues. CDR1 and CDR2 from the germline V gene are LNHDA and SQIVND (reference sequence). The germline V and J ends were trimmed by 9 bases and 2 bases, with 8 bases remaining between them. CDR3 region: CASGSTYEQYF. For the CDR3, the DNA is TGTGCCAGCGGATCGACCTACGAGCAGTACTTC.

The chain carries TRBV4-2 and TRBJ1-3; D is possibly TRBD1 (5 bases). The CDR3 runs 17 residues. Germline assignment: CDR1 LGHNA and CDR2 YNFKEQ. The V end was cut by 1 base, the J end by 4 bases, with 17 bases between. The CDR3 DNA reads TGTGCCAGCAGCCAAGTCTTCGTACACAGGTCCGGAAACACCATATATTTT. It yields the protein CASSQVFVHRSGNTIYF.

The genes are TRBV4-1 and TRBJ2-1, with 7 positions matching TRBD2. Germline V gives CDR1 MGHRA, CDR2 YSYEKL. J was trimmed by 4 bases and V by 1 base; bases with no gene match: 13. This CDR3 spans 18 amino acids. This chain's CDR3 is CASSQGIAGVTRYNEQFF. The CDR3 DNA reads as TGCGCCAGCAGCCAAGGAATCGCGGGGGTCACCCGTTACAATGAGCAGTTCTTC.

This chain's CDR3 is CAWRWGAPNTEAFF. The CDR3 DNA reads as TGTGCCTGGAGGTGGGGTGCCCCGAACACTGAAGCTTTCTTT. This chain joins TRBV30 and TRBJ1-1; no clear D gene. The CDR3 sequence is 14 residues long. Per germline, CDR1 GTSNPN and CDR2 SVGIG (reference sequence). The ends were cut back, 3 bases at V and 1 base at J, with 12 bases in the middle.

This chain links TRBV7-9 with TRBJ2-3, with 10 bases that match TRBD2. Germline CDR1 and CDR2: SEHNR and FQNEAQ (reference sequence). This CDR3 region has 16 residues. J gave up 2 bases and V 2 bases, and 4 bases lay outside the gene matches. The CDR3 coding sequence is TGTGCCAGCAGCTTATACCTAGCGGGGGCCACAGATACGCAGTATTTT. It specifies CASSLYLAGATDTQYF.

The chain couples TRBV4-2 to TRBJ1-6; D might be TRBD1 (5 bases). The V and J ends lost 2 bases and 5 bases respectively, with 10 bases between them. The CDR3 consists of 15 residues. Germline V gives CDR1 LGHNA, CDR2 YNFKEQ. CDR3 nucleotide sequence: TGTGCCAGCAGCCAATTGGGGCAGAATAATTCACCCCTCCACTTT. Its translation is CASSQLGQNNSPLHF.

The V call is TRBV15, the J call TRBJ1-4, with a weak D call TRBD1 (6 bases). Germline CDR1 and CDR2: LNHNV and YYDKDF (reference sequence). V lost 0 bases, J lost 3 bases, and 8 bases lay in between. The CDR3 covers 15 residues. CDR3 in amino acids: CATSRDGGANEKLFF. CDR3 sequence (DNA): TGTGCCACCAGCAGAGATGGGGGCGCTAATGAAAAACTGTTTTTT.

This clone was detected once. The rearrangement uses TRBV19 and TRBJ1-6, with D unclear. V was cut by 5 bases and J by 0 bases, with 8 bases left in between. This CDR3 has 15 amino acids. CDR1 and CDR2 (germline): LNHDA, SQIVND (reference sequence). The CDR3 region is CASSVQSSYNSPLHF. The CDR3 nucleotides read TGTGCCAGTAGTGTCCAGAGCTCCTATAATTCACCCCTCCACTTT.

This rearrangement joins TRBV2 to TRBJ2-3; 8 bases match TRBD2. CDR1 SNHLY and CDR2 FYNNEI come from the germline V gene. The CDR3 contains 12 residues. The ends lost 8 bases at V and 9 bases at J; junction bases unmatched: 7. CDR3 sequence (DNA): TGTGCCAGCCGGGAGGGGGGTGACACGCAGTATTTT. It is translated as CASREGGDTQYF.

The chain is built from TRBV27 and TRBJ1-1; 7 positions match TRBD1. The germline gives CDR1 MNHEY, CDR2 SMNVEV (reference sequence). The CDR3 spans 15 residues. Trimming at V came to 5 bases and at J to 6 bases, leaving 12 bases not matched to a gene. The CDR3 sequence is CASSPRGPPGAEAFF. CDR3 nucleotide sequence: TGTGCCAGCAGTCCTAGGGGGCCGCCGGGTGCTGAAGCTTTCTTT.

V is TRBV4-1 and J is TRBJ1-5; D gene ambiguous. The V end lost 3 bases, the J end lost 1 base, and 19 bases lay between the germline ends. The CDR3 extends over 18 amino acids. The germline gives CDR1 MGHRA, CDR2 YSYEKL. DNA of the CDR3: TGCGCCAGCAGCCACCCCCTGGACGGGTCTAAGAGCAATCAGCCCCAGCATTTT. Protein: CASSHPLDGSKSNQPQHF.

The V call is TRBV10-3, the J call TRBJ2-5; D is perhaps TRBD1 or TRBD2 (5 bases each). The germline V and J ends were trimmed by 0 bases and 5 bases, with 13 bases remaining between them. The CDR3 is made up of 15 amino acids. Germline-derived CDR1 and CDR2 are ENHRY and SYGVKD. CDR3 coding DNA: TGTGCCATCAGTGAGTCGAGTCAGGGCGGGGAGACCCAGTACTTC. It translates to CAISESSQGGETQYF.

The CDR3 nucleotides read TGTGCCAGCAGCTTATCAGGGGGCACTGAAGCTTTCTTT. The encoded protein is CASSLSGGTEAFF. The rearrangement joins TRBV7-9 to TRBJ1-1; TRBD1 agrees at 7 bases. The V segment lost 2 bases and the J segment 4 bases; nucleotides outside the gene matches: 1. The germline V gene encodes CDR1 SEHNR and CDR2 FQNEAQ (reference sequence). The CDR3 runs 13 residues.

CDR3 sequence (DNA): TGTGCCAGTAGTGCCGGGACGGTGTCTGGAAACACCATATATTTT. This translates into CASSAGTVSGNTIYF. The chain has TRBV19 and TRBJ1-3; weak D call: TRBD1 (5 bases). CDR3 length: 15 amino acids. Germline V gives CDR1 LNHDA, CDR2 SQIVND (reference sequence). V lost 5 bases and J lost 1, with 12 bases in between. Filled out from reference TRBV19 and TRBJ1-3, the complete variable domain reads DGGITQSPKYLFRKEGQNVTLSCEQNLNHDAMYWYRQDPGQGLRLIYYSQIVNDFQKGDIAEGYSVSREKKESFPLTVTSAQKNPTAFYLCASSAGTVSGNTIYFGEGSWLTVV.

CDR3 region: CASSFSRGYTF. The CDR3 nucleotides read TGTGCCAGCAGCTTTTCGAGAGGCTACACCTTC. V is TRBV7-9 and J is TRBJ1-2, with no clear D. CDR3 size: 11 residues. CDR1 is SEHNR and CDR2 is FQNEAQ in the germline V gene (reference sequence). V was pared by 3 bases and J by 8 bases, with 7 bases between.

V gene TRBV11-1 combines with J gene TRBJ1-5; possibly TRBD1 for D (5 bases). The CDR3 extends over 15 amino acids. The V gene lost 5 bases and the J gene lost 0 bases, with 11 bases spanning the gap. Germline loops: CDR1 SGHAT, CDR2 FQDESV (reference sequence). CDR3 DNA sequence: TGTGCCAGCAGCAAGGGCGACAGTAGCAATCAGCCCCAGCATTTT. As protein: CASSKGDSSNQPQHF.

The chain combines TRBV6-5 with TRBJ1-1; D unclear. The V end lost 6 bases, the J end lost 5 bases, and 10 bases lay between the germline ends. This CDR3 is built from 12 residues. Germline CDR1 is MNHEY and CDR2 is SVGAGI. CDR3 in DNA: TGTGCCAGCAGGGATCCGGGAACTGAAGCTTTCTTT. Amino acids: CASRDPGTEAFF.

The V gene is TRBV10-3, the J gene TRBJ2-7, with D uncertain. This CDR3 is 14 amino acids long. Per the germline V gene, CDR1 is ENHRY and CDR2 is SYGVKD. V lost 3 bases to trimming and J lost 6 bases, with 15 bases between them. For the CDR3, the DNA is TGTGCCATCAGTGAACGAGCCTCATCGTCCGAGCAGTACTTC. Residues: CAISERASSSEQYF.

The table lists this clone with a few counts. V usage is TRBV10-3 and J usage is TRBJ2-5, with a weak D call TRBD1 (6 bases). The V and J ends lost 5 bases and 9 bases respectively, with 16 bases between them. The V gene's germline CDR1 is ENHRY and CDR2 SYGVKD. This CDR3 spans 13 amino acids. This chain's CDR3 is CAISPGVLGAQYF. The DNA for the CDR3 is TGTGCCATCAGTCCAGGGGTCCTGGGGGCCCAGTACTTC.

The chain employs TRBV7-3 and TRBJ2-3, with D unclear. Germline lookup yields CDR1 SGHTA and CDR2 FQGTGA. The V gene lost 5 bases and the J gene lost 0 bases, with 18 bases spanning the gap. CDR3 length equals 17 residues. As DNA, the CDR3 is TGTGCCAGCAGCGCCCGATCGTCATTGACTAGCACAGATACGCAGTATTTT. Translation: CASSARSSLTSTDTQYF.

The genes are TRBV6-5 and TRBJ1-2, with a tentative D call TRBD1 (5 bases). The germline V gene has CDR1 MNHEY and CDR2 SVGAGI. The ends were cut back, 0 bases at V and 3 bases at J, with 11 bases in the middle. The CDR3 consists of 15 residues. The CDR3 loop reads CASSYSRGYDYGYTF. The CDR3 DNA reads TGTGCCAGCAGTTACTCGAGGGGTTACGACTATGGCTACACCTTC.

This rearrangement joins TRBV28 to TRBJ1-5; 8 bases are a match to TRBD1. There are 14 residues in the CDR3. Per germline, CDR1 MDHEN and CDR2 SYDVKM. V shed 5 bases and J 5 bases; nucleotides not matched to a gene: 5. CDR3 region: CASSTGTGDQPQHF. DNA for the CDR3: TGTGCCAGCAGTACCGGGACAGGTGATCAGCCCCAGCATTTT. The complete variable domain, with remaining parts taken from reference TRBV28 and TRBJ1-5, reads DVKVTQSSRYLVKRTGEKVFLECVQDMDHENMFWYRQDPGLGLRLIYFSYDVKMKEKGDIPEGYSVSREKKERFSLILESASTNQTSMYLCASSTGTGDQPQHFGDGTRLSIL.

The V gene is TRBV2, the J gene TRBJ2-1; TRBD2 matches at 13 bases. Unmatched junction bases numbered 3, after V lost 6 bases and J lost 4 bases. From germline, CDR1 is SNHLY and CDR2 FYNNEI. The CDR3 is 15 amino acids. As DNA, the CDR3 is TGTGCCAGCAGGGGACTAGCGGGGAGATACAATGAGCAGTTCTTC. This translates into CASRGLAGRYNEQFF.

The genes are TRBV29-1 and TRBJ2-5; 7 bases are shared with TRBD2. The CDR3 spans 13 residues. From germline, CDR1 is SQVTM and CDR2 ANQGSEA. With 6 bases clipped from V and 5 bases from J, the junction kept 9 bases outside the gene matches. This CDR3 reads CSVGGGNRETQYF. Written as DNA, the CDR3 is TGCAGCGTGGGGGGAGGGAACCGGGAGACCCAGTACTTC.

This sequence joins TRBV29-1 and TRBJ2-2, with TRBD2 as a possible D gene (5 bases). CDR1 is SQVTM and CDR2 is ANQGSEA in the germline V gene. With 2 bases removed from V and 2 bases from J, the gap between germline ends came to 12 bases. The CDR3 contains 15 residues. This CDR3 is CSVEKVRGNTGELFF. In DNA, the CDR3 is TGCAGCGTTGAAAAAGTCCGGGGAAACACCGGGGAGCTGTTTTTT.

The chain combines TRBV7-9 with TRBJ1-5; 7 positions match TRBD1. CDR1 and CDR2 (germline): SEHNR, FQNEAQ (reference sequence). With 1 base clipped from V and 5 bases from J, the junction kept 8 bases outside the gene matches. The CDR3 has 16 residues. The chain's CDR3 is CASSLDGRGIYQPQHF. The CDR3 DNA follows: TGTGCCAGCAGCTTAGACGGCAGGGGGATTTATCAGCCCCAGCATTTT.

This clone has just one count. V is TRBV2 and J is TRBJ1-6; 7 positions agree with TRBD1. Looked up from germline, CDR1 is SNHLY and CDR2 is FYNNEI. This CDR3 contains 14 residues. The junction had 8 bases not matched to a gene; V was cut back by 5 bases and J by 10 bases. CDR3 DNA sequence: TGTGCCAGCAGTCGAACAGGGGCAGACTCACCCCTCCACTTT. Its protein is CASSRTGADSPLHF.

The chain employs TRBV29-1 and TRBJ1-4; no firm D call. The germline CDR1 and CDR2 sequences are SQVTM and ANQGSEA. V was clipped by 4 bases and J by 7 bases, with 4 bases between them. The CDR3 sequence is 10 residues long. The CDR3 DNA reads TGCAGCGTTGTGGCTGAAAAACTGTTTTTT. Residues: CSVVAEKLFF.

The chain's CDR3 is CASSYSSQGIYGYTF. DNA for the CDR3: TGTGCCAGCAGTTACTCGTCCCAGGGGATCTATGGCTACACCTTC. The chain employs TRBV6-5 and TRBJ1-2; a possible D gene is TRBD1 (6 bases). Trimming removed 0 bases at V and 4 bases at J, with 12 bases between. CDR3 length: 15 amino acids. Germline V gene lookup returns CDR1 MNHEY and CDR2 SVGAGI.

CDR3 bases: TGTGCCTGGAATGCGGCGGACGGCACTGAAGCTTTCTTT. Encoded protein: CAWNAADGTEAFF. The chain is built from TRBV30 and TRBJ1-1; D is unclear. CDR1 and CDR2 from the germline V gene are GTSNPN and SVGIG (reference sequence). Trimming left V 4 bases short and J 4 bases short, with 13 bases between. The CDR3 loop spans 13 amino acids.